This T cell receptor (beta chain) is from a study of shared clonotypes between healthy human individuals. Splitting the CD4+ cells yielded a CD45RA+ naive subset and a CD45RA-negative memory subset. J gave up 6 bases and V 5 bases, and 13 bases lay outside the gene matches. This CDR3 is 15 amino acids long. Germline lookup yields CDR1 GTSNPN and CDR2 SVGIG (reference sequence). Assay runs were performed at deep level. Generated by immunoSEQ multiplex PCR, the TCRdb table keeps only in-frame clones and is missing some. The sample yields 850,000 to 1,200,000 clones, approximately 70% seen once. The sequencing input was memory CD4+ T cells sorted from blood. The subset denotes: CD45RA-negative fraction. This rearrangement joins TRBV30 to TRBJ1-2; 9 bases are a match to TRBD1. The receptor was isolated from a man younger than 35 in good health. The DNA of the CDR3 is TGTGCCTGGGGACCCAAGGGACAGGGCCTTCATGGCTACACCTTC. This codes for CAWGPKGQGLHGYTF.